This T cell receptor (beta chain) was sequenced during a study of blood T cell repertoires in COVID-19. Some clones are missing from TCRdb's copy, which holds only in-frame ones; the method was immunoSEQ multiplex PCR. The sample has 250,000 or so clones, 84% seen once. This clone was seen a single time. Sample: peripheral blood. This TCR was recovered from a woman between 40 and 55 years old who had recovered from COVID-19.

CDR3: CASSSVGGRADTQYF. DNA for the CDR3: TGCGCCAGCAGCTCCGTCGGGGGGCGAGCAGATACGCAGTATTTT. The chain couples TRBV5-1 to TRBJ2-3, with D perhaps TRBD2 (7 bases). The V gene lost 3 bases and the J gene lost 4 bases, with 15 bases spanning the gap. The germline V gene has CDR1 SGHRS and CDR2 YFSETQ. The CDR3 has 15 residues.